The present T cell receptor (beta chain) was sequenced within a study of blood T cell repertoires in COVID-19. Study-level information: Italy, Spain and the United States were the sources of the convalescent and acute COVID-19 samples.

Each participant's cohort was designated according to participant-reported clinical history. Recovery meant two consecutive negative NP/OP PCR tests, professional clearance, or resolved symptoms. Per the germline V gene, CDR1 is LNHDA and CDR2 is SQIVND (reference sequence). Trimming shortened V by 11 bases and J by 4 bases, and 18 bases separated the two germline ends. This CDR3 is 14 amino acids long. As handled by the study authors: The assay estimated nucleated cells by amplifying reference gene primers. The table came from immunoSEQ multiplex PCR; TCRdb's copy has only in-frame clones and leaves some out. V and J calls and clone size are given by that table; D and trimming were obtained from the DNA. The sample consists of about 160,000 clones, around 84% of them appearing once.

The sequencing input was PBMCs or T cells enriched from blood (not recorded which). The chain is built from TRBV19 and TRBJ1-3; D is unclear. This TCR was recovered from a man in his forties who had recovered from COVID-19. CDR3 DNA sequence: TGTGCCTCAGTAATGGGAGGTTCCGGAAACACCATATATTTT. Translating gives CASVMGGSGNTIYF. The full variable domain, rest sourced from reference TRBV19 and TRBJ1-3, is DGGITQSPKYLFRKEGQNVTLSCEQNLNHDAMYWYRQDPGQGLRLIYYSQIVNDFQKGDIAEGYSVSREKKESFPLTVTSAQKNPTAFYLCASVMGGSGNTIYFGEGSWLTVV.